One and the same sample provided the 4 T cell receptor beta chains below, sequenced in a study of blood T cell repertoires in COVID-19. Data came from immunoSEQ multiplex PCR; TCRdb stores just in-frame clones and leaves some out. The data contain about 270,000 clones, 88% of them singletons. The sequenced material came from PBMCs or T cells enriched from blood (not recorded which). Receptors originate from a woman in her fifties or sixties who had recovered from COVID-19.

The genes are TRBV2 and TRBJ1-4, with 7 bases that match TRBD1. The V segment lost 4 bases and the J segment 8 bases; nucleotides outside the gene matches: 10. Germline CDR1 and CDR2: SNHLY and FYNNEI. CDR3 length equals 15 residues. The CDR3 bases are TGTGCCAGCAGTGCCCAACAGGGGTTCGGGGAAAAACTGTTTTTT. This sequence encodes CASSAQQGFGEKLFF.

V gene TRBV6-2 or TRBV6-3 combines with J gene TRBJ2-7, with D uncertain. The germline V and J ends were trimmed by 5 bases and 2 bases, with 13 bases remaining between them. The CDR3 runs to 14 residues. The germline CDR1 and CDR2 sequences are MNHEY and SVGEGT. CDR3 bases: TGTGCCAGCAGTGGCGTGGGCGAGCCCTACGAGCAGTACTTC. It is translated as CASSGVGEPYEQYF.

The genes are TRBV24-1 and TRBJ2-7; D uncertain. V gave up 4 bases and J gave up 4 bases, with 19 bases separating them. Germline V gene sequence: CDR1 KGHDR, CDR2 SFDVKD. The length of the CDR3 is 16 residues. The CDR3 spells CATSDSDGSQGYEQYF. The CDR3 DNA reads TGTGCCACCAGTGACTCCGACGGGTCTCAAGGATACGAGCAGTACTTC.

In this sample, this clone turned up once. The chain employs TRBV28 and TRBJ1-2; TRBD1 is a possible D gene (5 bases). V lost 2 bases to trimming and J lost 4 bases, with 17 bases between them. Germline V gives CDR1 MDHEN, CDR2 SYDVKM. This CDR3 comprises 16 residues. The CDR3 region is CASSLTGTLLPYGYTF. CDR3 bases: TGTGCCAGCAGTTTAACCGGGACTCTACTACCCTATGGCTACACCTTC.